This TCR beta chain stems from a study of T cells in Graves' hyperthyroidism and ophthalmopathy. On the study more broadly: At the time of initial diagnosis and before any treatment, peripheral blood was collected.

Authors of the study amplified TCR beta CDR3 regions from RNA transcripts. The HTBI set primed first-round TCR CDR3 RT-PCR. TCRdb analysed the multiplex PCR reads with MiXCR anew, one entry per CDR3 protein. The sample includes approximately 610,000 distinct CDR3 sequences, around 15% seen only once; the top ten take 4.3%. The study, taken as a whole, reports: Most expanded thyroid clonotypes above 0.001 also appeared in blood. Median prediction lead before ophthalmopathy onset was around 7 months with the model.

This CDR3 is 14 amino acids long. The V end was cut by 5 bases, the J end by 2 bases, with 10 bases between. CDR1 and CDR2 from the germline V gene are MNHEY and SMNVEV (reference sequence). The sample holds many counts of this clonotype. Its antigen is as yet unknown. This clonotype was sampled from a woman aged 40 to 50 with Graves' ophthalmopathy. The gene calls are TRBV27 and TRBJ2-4; D is possibly TRBD2 (6 bases). The sequenced material came from blood. This chain's CDR3 is CASSRETTKNIQYF. For the CDR3, the DNA is TGTGCCAGCAGTCGGGAGACCACCAAAAACATTCAGTACTTC.